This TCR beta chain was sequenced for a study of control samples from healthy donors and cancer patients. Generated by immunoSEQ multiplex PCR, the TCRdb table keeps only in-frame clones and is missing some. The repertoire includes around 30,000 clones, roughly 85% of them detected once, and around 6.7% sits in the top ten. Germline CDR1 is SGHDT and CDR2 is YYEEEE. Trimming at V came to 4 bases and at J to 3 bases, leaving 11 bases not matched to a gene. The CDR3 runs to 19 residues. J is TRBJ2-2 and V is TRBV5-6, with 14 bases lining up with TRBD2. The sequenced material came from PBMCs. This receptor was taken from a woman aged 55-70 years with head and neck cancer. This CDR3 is CASSKPGTSGSSYTGELFF. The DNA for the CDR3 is TGTGCCAGCAGCAAACCTGGGACTAGCGGGAGTTCGTACACCGGGGAGCTGTTTTTT.